The 4 T cell receptor beta chains below all came from one sample that was sequenced in a study of CD8 T cells in Susac syndrome. cDNA came from approximately 0.5 to 1 ug RNA primed by random hexamers. TCRdb reprocessed the immunoSEQ multiplex PCR reads via MiXCR and lists one record per CDR3 protein. The sample contains approximately 300,000 distinct CDR3 sequences, around 89% of which appear only once. The material sequenced was CD8+ T cells from PBMCs. The receptors shown here come from a human donor with multiple sclerosis.

The chain employs TRBV19 and TRBJ1-1; D may be TRBD1 (6 bases). V was cut by 8 bases and J by 7 bases, with 11 bases left in between. The CDR3 sequence is 11 residues long. The germline V gene encodes CDR1 LNHDA and CDR2 SQIVND (reference sequence). CDR3 protein: CASWGGIEAFF. CDR3 DNA sequence: TGTGCCAGTTGGGGGGGCATTGAAGCTTTCTTT.

CDR3 sequence reads: CATSSGGGRSGDYGYTF. CDR3 nucleotides: TGTGCCACCAGCAGCGGGGGGGGCCGGAGTGGGGACTATGGCTACACCTTC. The chain has TRBV15 and TRBJ1-2; weak D call: TRBD1 (6 bases). V was trimmed by 3 bases and J by 3 bases, leaving 20 bases between them. The CDR3 totals 17 residues. CDR1 and CDR2 (germline): LNHNV, YYDKDF (reference sequence).

This rearrangement joins TRBV5-1 to TRBJ1-5, with no clear D. The CDR3 spans 15 residues. Trimming removed 0 bases from V and 3 bases from J, with 10 bases in between. The V gene's germline CDR1 is SGHRS and CDR2 YFSETQ. The CDR3, as DNA: TGCGCCAGCAGCTTGGCCGGTCGGATCAATCAGCCCCAGCATTTT. It encodes CASSLAGRINQPQHF.

The chain recombines TRBV20-1 with TRBJ2-7; no clear D. Between the trimmed V and J ends, which lost 5 bases and 5 bases, there was a span of 16 bases. The CDR3 sequence is 13 residues long. Per germline, CDR1 DFQATT and CDR2 SNEGSKA (reference sequence). In DNA form, the CDR3 reads TGCAGTGCTTCGGGTGGGTTAACCCACGAGCAGTACTTC. Its protein product is CSASGGLTHEQYF.